This passage covers 7 T cell receptor beta chains from one sample sequenced in a study of beta chain features in type 1 diabetes. The entirety of the isolated RNA underwent reverse transcription, so expressed TCRB transcripts were sequenced. Libraries were prepared by immunoSEQ multiplex PCR; TCRdb keeps only in-frame clonotypes and omits some of them. The table has more than 300,000 clones, more than 12% seen once. Sequences were obtained from naive CD4+ T cells from blood. Receptor source: a woman aged 18-29 years in good health.

This clone was counted only a few times. This chain connects TRBV28 to TRBJ1-2; a weak D match, TRBD1 (6 bases). This CDR3 contains 15 residues. V lost 4 bases and J 4 bases, leaving 16 bases between the germline ends. Germline V gives CDR1 MDHEN, CDR2 SYDVKM. CDR3 sequence reads: CASSSEGQRFYGYTF. DNA of the CDR3: TGTGCCAGCAGTTCCGAAGGACAGAGGTTCTATGGCTACACCTTC.

The chain couples TRBV11-3 to TRBJ2-5; D ambiguous. There are 14 residues in the CDR3. Germline-derived CDR1 and CDR2 are SGHNT and YENEEA. Trimming took off 0 bases at V and 4 bases at J, with 9 bases between the two ends. The CDR3 region has the DNA TGTGCCAGCAGCTTAGATCCGTTCGGAGAGACCCAGTACTTC. As protein: CASSLDPFGETQYF.

The chain has TRBV28 and TRBJ2-7; D not certain. The CDR3 has 11 amino acids. Trimming left V 5 bases short and J 7 bases short, with 9 bases between. Germline assignment: CDR1 MDHEN and CDR2 SYDVKM. CDR3 in DNA: TGTGCCAGCAGTCTCACTAAGGAGCAGTACTTC. It encodes CASSLTKEQYF.

This clone turned up a few times. The chain uses TRBV29-1 and TRBJ2-4; 7 bases map to TRBD1. This CDR3 has 21 residues. Unmatched junction bases numbered 24, after V lost 4 bases and J lost 0 bases. Germline CDR1 is SQVTM and CDR2 is ANQGSEA. Written as DNA, the CDR3 is TGCAGCGTTGTATCGACGGTTGTGGGGGACAGAAGAAGTATAGCCAAAAACATTCAGTACTTC. Amino acid sequence: CSVVSTVVGDRRSIAKNIQYF.

The chain is built from TRBV13 and TRBJ2-7; D possibly corresponds to TRBD2 (5 bases). The V end lost 0 bases, the J end lost 8 bases, and 11 bases lay between the germline ends. In germline, CDR1 is PRHDT, CDR2 FYEKMQ (reference sequence). The CDR3 has 13 residues. CDR3 coding DNA: TGTGCCAGCAGCTTAGGTCTAGCTCTCAAGCAGTACTTC. Protein sequence: CASSLGLALKQYF.

This clone was recorded a few times. This chain joins TRBV9 and TRBJ1-3; 8 nucleotides line up with TRBD1. CDR3 length equals 16 residues. The trim removed 2 bases at V and 0 bases at J, leaving 4 bases unmatched. Looked up from germline, CDR1 is SGDLS and CDR2 is YYNGEE. CDR3 region: CASSVAGGISGNTIYF. Here the CDR3 DNA reads TGTGCCAGCAGCGTGGCAGGGGGCATCTCTGGAAACACCATATATTTT.

The chain has TRBV7-8 and TRBJ2-3; 7 bases fit TRBD1. This CDR3 has 17 residues. V was pared by 0 bases and J by 5 bases, with 11 bases of the junction left unmatched. CDR1 is SGHVS, CDR2 FQNEAQ, per germline. Here the CDR3 reads CASSLAARTGGLDTQYF. The CDR3 DNA follows: TGTGCCAGCAGCTTAGCGGCGCGGACAGGAGGATTAGATACGCAGTATTTT. Full variable domain (rest looked up from reference TRBV7-8 and TRBJ2-3): GAGVSQSPRYKVAKRGQDVALRCDPISGHVSLFWYQQALGQGPEFLTYFQNEAQLDKSGLPSDRFFAERPEGSVSTLKIQRTQQEDSAVYLCASSLAARTGGLDTQYFGPGTRLTVL.